The clone carrying this T cell receptor beta chain was counted only a few times. What it binds is not known. The TCRbeta library incorporated unique molecular identifiers. A single record per CDR3 protein comes from TCRdb applying MiXCR to the PCR reads. In the table there are 200,000 to 250,000 distinct CDR3 sequences, under 8.5% of which are singletons. These data belong to a study of T-cell reconstitution after alpha-beta-depleted transplantation in children. Study results and caveats: Alpha-beta T cells about two months after transplant reportedly derived from several hundred expanded graft clones. Certain patients had high TCRbeta diversity at day 60, and it came from recipient T cells and thymic progenitors that survived. When one year had passed after transplant, most T-cell counts and diversity came from newly produced T cells.

Germline CDR1 and CDR2: MNHEY and SVGAGI. V was clipped by 6 bases and J by 6 bases, with 15 bases between them. The CDR3 has 14 residues. The sequenced sample was PBMCs, mostly from graft donor cells, obtained 360 days after TCRalphabeta/CD19-depleted stem cell transplant. The V call is TRBV6-5, the J call TRBJ1-5, with D tentatively TRBD1 (5 bases). The clonotype comes from a male patient aged 2-10 years who had a stem cell transplant for acute myeloid leukemia, so the T cells may come from the graft donor. CDR3 protein: CASSSDSGIQPQHF. The CDR3 region has the DNA TGTGCCAGCAGCAGTGACAGCGGAATTCAGCCCCAGCATTTT.